What follows describes a single TCR beta chain. Its antigen is as yet unknown. This specimen belongs to a study of CXCR3-negative and CXCR3-positive naive CD8 T cells. Findings of the study overall: Memory cells diverged, while naive CXCR3-positive and CXCR3-negative cells had similar TRBV-TRBJ usage. CXCR3-positive naive cells had TRB CDR3s that were more hydrophobic than CXCR3-negative naive cells had.

The CDR3 loop spans 16 amino acids. Per germline, CDR1 SGHRS and CDR2 YFSETQ. The method, 5' RACE with UMI labels, was used to prepare the TRB cDNA libraries. TCRdb reanalyzed the 5' RACE reads, giving one entry per CDR3 protein sequence and no DNA. This listing includes tens of thousands of distinct CDR3 sequences. Source material: naive CXCR3+ CD8+ T cells from blood. The subset denotes: CD45RO-CCR7+CD27+CD95- naive CD8+ T cells expressing CXCR3 (TNR3+). The receptor comes from a human donor in good health. Some clones in this sample may be carry-over from other donors' samples. The chain couples TRBV5-1 to TRBJ1-2; the D call of TRBD1 rests on TCRdb alone, since no DNA is present to check it. The CDR3 protein is CASSLRWGQGNYGYTF.